The T cell receptor (beta chain) under discussion was sequenced for a study of blood T cell repertoires in COVID-19. Across the study: The cDNA or gDNA used as material had been derived from T cells, B-cell-depleted T cells, or PBMCs.

Trimming cost V 4 bases and J 7 bases; bases outside gene matches: 10. The germline V gene encodes CDR1 SEHNR and CDR2 FQNEAQ (reference sequence). This CDR3 comprises 16 residues. Original data processing: Amplified reference gene primers provided the basis for estimating nucleated cell counts. Some clones are missing from TCRdb's copy, which holds only in-frame ones; the method was immunoSEQ multiplex PCR. Clone size and V and J calls were adopted from that table, with D and trimming inferred from the DNA. The top ten hold 6.5% to 9.5% of the sample, which has nearly 200,000 clones, about four fifths seen once.

Sequences were obtained from PBMCs or T cells enriched from blood (not recorded which). This clonotype was sampled from a man aged 40-55 years who had recovered from COVID-19. This chain joins TRBV7-9 and TRBJ2-1, with 10 bases aligning to TRBD2. The CDR3 coding sequence is TGTGCCAGCAGCTCTGGGTGGGCTAGCGGGGGTAATGAGCAGTTCTTC. Translated: CASSSGWASGGNEQFF.